This T cell receptor beta chain was captured in a study of cytomegalovirus exposure and HLA in healthy donors. PCR involved 60 Vbeta and 13 Jbeta primers. The protocol was immunoSEQ multiplex PCR, while the TCRdb copy is restricted to in-frame clones and leaves out a portion. This table has fewer than 200,000 clones, roughly 85% appearing once. Germline lookup yields CDR1 KGHSH and CDR2 LQKENI. Germline trimming cut 4 bases from V and 7 bases from J; bases unmatched to any gene: 6. The CDR3 has 14 amino acids. The TCR originated in a man in his forties in good health and CMV-seronegative. Sequencing was carried out using PBMCs. V and J are TRBV18 and TRBJ2-1, with 8 nucleotides matching TRBD1. The CDR3 reads CASSRGQGVNEQFF. The CDR3 DNA reads TGTGCCAGCTCACGAGGACAGGGTGTGAATGAGCAGTTCTTC.